The rows below give T cell receptor beta chains drawn from one sample of a study of identical twins. A single record per CDR3 protein comes from TCRdb applying MiXCR to the 5' RACE reads. The sample carries fewer than 250,000 distinct CDR3 sequences, approximately 9% recorded once. The sample was memory (CD45RO+) T cells sorted from blood. Every receptor here comes from a woman between 18 and 29 years old in good health. The CDR3 runs from the conserved cysteine through the conserved F or W. A D gene is named only where the DNA matches it firmly. Size is stated for part of the rows, as once, few or many counts, or as a class when the clone is expanded.

D gene	clone size	J gene	V gene	CDR3 protein	CDR3 DNA
.	.	TRBJ1-5	TRBV15	CATSRSGGSSNQPQHF	TGTGCCACCAGCCGCTCTGGGGGGTCTAGCAATCAGCCCCAGCATTTT
TRBD2	.	TRBJ2-1	TRBV7-9	CASSLGGGAGAYNEQFF	TGTGCCAGCAGCTTAGGGGGTGGAGCGGGAGCTTACAATGAGCAGTTCTTC
.	.	TRBJ2-5	TRBV12-3/TRBV12-4	CASSLGGDGKETQYF	TGTGCCAGCAGTTTAGGTGGGGATGGGAAAGAGACCCAGTACTTC
TRBD1	.	TRBJ2-7	TRBV5-6	CASSPNRGKYEQYF	TGTGCCAGCAGCCCAAACAGGGGCAAGTACGAGCAGTACTTC
TRBD2	.	TRBJ2-5	TRBV3-1	CASSQFPGLEETQYF	TGTGCCAGCAGCCAATTCCCGGGACTAGAAGAGACCCAGTACTTC
.	.	TRBJ2-6	TRBV2	CASSEALPGANVLTF	TGTGCCAGCAGTGAAGCGCTTCCTGGGGCCAACGTCCTGACTTTC
.	many	TRBJ2-1	TRBV20-1	CSARVVSGTGRGIDEQFF	TGCAGTGCTAGAGTGGTTTCAGGGACGGGGAGAGGTATCGATGAGCAGTTCTTC
.	many	TRBJ1-1	TRBV20-1	CSAGGRDFAEAFF	TGCAGTGCCGGGGGTCGGGATTTCGCTGAAGCTTTCTTT
.	few	TRBJ2-4	TRBV20-1	CSARPTLGATGIQYF	TGCAGTGCTAGACCAACGTTGGGGGCTACAGGCATTCAGTACTTC
.	.	TRBJ2-2	TRBV20-1	CSAPRGDTGELFF	TGCAGTGCTCCCAGAGGGGACACCGGGGAGCTGTTTTTT
TRBD2	few	TRBJ2-1	TRBV7-9	CASSLASGAHNEQFF	TGTGCCAGCAGCTTAGCAAGCGGGGCCCACAATGAGCAGTTCTTC
TRBD1	few	TRBJ1-4	TRBV20-1	CSGVQGARKEKLFF	TGCAGTGGCGTTCAGGGGGCGAGAAAGGAAAAACTGTTTTTT
.	.	TRBJ2-1	TRBV5-1	CASSVENEQFF	TGCGCCAGCAGCGTGGAGAATGAGCAGTTCTTC
TRBD2	many	TRBJ2-3	TRBV5-1	CASTRLAVSDTQYF	TGCGCCAGCACCAGACTAGCGGTTTCGGATACGCAGTATTTT
.	few	TRBJ2-5	TRBV18	CASSPPSGRETQYF	TGTGCCAGCTCACCACCGTCAGGGAGAGAGACCCAGTACTTC
TRBD2	few	TRBJ2-1	TRBV20-1	CSASTSGSYGSEQFF	TGCAGTGCTTCTACTAGCGGGAGTTACGGGAGTGAGCAGTTCTTC
.	many	TRBJ1-1	TRBV16	CASSQPGHLNTEAFF	TGTGCCAGCAGCCAACCCGGACATTTGAACACTGAAGCTTTCTTT
.	few	TRBJ2-4	TRBV7-2	CASSLGIGGAKNIQYF	TGTGCCAGCAGCTTGGGGATTGGGGGAGCCAAAAACATTCAGTACTTC
.	many	TRBJ2-4	TRBV20-1	CSARNPSGQVKNIQYF	TGCAGTGCTAGGAATCCCTCCGGGCAGGTCAAAAACATTCAGTACTTC
.	few	TRBJ1-1	TRBV5-1	CASSSTMGLLNTEAFF	TGCGCCAGCAGCTCTACAATGGGACTTCTGAACACTGAAGCTTTCTTT
.	few	TRBJ1-6	TRBV3-1	CASSQGLGHSNSPLHF	TGTGCCAGCAGCCAAGGGCTCGGACACTCGAATTCACCCCTCCACTTT
TRBD2	.	TRBJ2-5	TRBV3-1	CASSRRTSGSLETQYF	TGTGCCAGCAGCAGGAGGACTAGCGGGAGTTTAGAGACCCAGTACTTC
.	many	TRBJ1-1	TRBV20-1	CSAGSAGVNTEAFF	TGCAGTGCTGGATCCGCAGGGGTGAACACTGAAGCTTTCTTT
TRBD2	.	TRBJ2-4	TRBV27	CASRPSGGAEAKNIQYF	TGTGCCAGCAGGCCTAGCGGGGGGGCCGAGGCCAAAAACATTCAGTACTTC
.	.	TRBJ2-1	TRBV20-1	CSARSLSRPDDEQFF	TGCAGTGCTAGGTCGTTGTCAAGGCCGGACGATGAGCAGTTCTTC
TRBD2	.	TRBJ2-3	TRBV5-1	CASSLGLLAGIADTQYF	TGCGCCAGCAGCTTGGGATTACTAGCGGGGATCGCAGATACGCAGTATTTT
.	.	TRBJ2-3	TRBV11-2	CASTPPTDTQYF	TGTGCCAGCACTCCTCCCACGGATACGCAGTATTTT
.	.	TRBJ2-3	TRBV7-2	CASSDRTDTQYF	TGTGCCAGCAGCGACCGCACAGATACGCAGTATTTT
TRBD2	.	TRBJ2-3	TRBV5-5	CASSSVSGRRDTQYF	TGTGCCAGCAGCTCCGTTAGCGGGAGAAGGGATACGCAGTATTTT
.	many	TRBJ2-5	TRBV12-3/TRBV12-4	CASSSIALWGRETQYF	TGTGCCAGCAGTTCCATAGCTCTTTGGGGGAGGGAGACCCAGTACTTC
TRBD2	few	TRBJ2-7	TRBV12-3/TRBV12-4	CASSFYQREPYEQYF	TGTGCCAGCAGTTTTTATCAGCGGGAGCCTTACGAGCAGTACTTC
TRBD2	.	TRBJ2-1	TRBV13	CAFSLGLAGLGGYNEQFF	TGTGCCTTCAGTTTGGGACTAGCGGGATTGGGCGGCTACAATGAGCAGTTCTTC
.	many	TRBJ1-2	TRBV3-1	CASSLWTAQGYGYTF	TGTGCCAGCAGCCTCTGGACAGCCCAAGGCTATGGCTACACCTTC
TRBD1	many	TRBJ1-4	TRBV25-1	CASSEGDRLNEKLFF	TGTGCCAGCAGTGAGGGGGACAGACTAAATGAAAAACTGTTTTTT
.	.	TRBJ2-1	TRBV29-1	CSVDSDHSSYNEQFF	TGCAGCGTTGATAGCGACCACAGCTCCTACAATGAGCAGTTCTTC
.	few	TRBJ2-7	TRBV19	CASSPAGRYGEQYF	TGTGCCAGTAGCCCCGCCGGGCGGTACGGCGAGCAGTACTTC
.	.	TRBJ1-2	TRBV6-1	CASSPEGNRFGYTF	TGTGCCAGCAGTCCCGAGGGAAACAGGTTCGGCTACACCTTC
TRBD2	few	TRBJ2-1	TRBV2	CASSGLAGVTDEQFF	TGTGCCAGCAGTGGGCTAGCGGGAGTTACCGATGAGCAGTTCTTC
.	few	TRBJ2-2	TRBV12-3/TRBV12-4	CASSKRWKNTGELFF	TGTGCCAGCAGTAAGCGTTGGAAAAACACCGGGGAGCTGTTTTTT
TRBD2	.	TRBJ2-1	TRBV20-1	CSARLAGAYNEQFF	TGCAGTGCTAGACTAGCGGGGGCCTACAATGAGCAGTTCTTC